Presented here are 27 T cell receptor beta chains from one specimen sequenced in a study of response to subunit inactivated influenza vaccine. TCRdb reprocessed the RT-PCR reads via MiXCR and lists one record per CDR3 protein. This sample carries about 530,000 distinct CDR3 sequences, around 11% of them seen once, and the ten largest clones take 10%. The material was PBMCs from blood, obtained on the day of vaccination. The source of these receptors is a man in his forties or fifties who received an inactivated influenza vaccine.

This CDR3 is CSVSGGYTEAFF. As DNA, the CDR3 is TGCAGCGTGTCAGGGGGCTACACTGAAGCTTTCTTT. V and J are TRBV29-1 and TRBJ1-1; the match to TRBD1 covers 8 bases. The CDR3 sequence is 12 residues long. J lost 3 bases, V lost 6 bases, and 3 bases had no gene match. Looked up from germline, CDR1 is SQVTM and CDR2 is ANQGSEA.

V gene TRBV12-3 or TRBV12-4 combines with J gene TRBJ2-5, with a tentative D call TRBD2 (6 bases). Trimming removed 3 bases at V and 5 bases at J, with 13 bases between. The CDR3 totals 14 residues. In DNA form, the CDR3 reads TGTGCCAGCAGTTTTTCCGGGAGTTGGGAGACCCAGTACTTC. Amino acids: CASSFSGSWETQYF.

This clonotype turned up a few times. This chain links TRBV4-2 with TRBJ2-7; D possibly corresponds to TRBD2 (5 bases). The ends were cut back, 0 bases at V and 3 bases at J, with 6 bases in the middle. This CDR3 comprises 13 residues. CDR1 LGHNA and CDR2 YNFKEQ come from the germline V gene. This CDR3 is CASSQDDYYEQYF. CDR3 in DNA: TGTGCCAGCAGCCAAGATGACTACTACGAGCAGTACTTC.

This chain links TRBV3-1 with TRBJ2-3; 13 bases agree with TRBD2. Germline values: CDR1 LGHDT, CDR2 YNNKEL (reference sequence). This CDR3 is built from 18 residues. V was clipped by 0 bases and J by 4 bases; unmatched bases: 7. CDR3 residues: CASSQETWTSGGADTQYF. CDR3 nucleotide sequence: TGTGCCAGCAGCCAAGAAACGTGGACTAGCGGGGGTGCAGATACGCAGTATTTT.

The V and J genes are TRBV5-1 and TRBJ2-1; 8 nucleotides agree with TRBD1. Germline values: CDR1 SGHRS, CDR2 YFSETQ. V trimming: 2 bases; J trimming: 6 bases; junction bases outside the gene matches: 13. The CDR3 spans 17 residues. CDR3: CASSFSAGGPNSNEQFF. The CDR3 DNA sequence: TGCGCCAGCAGCTTTTCGGCAGGGGGCCCGAATAGCAATGAGCAGTTCTTC.

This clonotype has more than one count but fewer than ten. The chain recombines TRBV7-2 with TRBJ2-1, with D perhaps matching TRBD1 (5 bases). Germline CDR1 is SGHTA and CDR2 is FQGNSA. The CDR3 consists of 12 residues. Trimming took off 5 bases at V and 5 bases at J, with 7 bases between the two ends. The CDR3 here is CASSIQDNEQFF. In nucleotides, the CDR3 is TGTGCCAGCAGCATACAGGACAATGAGCAGTTCTTC.

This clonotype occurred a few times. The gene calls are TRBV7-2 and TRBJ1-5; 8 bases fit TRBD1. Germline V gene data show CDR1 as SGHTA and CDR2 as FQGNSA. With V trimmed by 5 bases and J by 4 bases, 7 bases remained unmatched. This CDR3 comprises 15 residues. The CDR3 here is CASSSGQGLNQPQHF. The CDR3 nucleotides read TGTGCCAGCAGCAGCGGACAGGGCTTGAATCAGCCCCAGCATTTT.

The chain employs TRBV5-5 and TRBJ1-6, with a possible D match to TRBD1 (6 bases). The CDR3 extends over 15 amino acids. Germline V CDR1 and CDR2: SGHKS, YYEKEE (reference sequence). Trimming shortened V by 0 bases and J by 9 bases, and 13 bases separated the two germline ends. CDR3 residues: CASSLDARGSSPLHF. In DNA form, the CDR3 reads TGTGCCAGCAGCTTGGACGCCAGGGGTAGTTCACCCCTCCACTTT.

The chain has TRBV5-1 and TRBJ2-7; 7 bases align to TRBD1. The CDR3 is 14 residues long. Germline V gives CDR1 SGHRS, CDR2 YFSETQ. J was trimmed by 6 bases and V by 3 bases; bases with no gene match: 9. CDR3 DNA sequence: TGCGCCAGCAGCTGGCGACAGGGCCAGGGCGAGCAGTACTTC. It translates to CASSWRQGQGEQYF.

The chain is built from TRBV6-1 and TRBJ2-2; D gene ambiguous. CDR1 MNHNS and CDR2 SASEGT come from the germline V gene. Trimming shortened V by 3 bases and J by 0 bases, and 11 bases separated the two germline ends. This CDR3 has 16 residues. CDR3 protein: CASSDGLRSNTGELFF. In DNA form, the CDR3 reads TGTGCCAGCAGTGATGGTTTGAGATCGAACACCGGGGAGCTGTTTTTT.

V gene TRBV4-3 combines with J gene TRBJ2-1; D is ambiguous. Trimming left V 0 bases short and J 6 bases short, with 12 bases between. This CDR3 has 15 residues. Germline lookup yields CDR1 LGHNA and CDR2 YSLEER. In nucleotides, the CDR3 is TGCGCCAGCAGCCAAGAAAGCGCCAGCTCCAATGAGCAGTTCTTC. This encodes CASSQESASSNEQFF.

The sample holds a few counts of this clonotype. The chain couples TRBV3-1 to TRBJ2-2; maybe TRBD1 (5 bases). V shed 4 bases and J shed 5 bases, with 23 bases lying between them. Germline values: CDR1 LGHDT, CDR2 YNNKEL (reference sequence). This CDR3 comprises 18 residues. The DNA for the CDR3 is TGTGCCAGCAGCCCGGAGATGGGTCGGCAGGGCTGGACCGGGGAGCTGTTTTTT. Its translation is CASSPEMGRQGWTGELFF.

This CDR3 is CASSAGTGDNEQFF. The CDR3 DNA follows: TGTGCCAGCAGCGCCGGGACAGGAGACAATGAGCAGTTCTTC. The chain uses TRBV9 and TRBJ2-1, with 8 bases aligning to TRBD1. This CDR3 has 14 residues. The germline V gene encodes CDR1 SGDLS and CDR2 YYNGEE. With 3 bases clipped from V and 5 bases from J, the junction kept 4 bases outside the gene matches.

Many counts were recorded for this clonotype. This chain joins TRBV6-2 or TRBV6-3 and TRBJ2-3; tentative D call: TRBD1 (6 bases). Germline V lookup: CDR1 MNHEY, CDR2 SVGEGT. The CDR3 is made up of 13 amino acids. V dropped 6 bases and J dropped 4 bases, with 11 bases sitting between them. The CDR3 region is CASSGQLSDTQYF. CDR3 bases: TGTGCCAGCAGCGGACAGCTATCAGATACGCAGTATTTT.

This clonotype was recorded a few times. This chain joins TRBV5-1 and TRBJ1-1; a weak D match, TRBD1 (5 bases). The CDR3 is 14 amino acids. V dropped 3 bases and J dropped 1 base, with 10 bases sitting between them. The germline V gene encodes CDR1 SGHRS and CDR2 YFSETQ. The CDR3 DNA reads TGCGCCAGCAGCTGGGACGGAGGGAACACTGAAGCTTTCTTT. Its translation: CASSWDGGNTEAFF.

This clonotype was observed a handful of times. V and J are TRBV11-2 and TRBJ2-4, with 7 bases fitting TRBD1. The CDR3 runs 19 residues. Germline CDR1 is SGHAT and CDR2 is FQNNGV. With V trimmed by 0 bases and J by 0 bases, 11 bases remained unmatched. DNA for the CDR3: TGTGCCAGCAGCTTAGAAGGGACAGCAAACCCACTAGCCAAAAACATTCAGTACTTC. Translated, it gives CASSLEGTANPLAKNIQYF.

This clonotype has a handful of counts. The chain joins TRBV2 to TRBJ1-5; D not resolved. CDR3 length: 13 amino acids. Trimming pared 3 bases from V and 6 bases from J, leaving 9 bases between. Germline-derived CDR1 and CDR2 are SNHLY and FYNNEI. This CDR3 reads CASSDQRAQPQHF. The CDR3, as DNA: TGTGCCAGCAGTGACCAAAGGGCTCAGCCCCAGCATTTT.

The CDR3 DNA is TGCGCCAGCAGCCAAGATCCGACTCGCGCGACTGAGCAGTTCTTC. Encoded protein: CASSQDPTRATEQFF. The V gene is TRBV4-1, the J gene TRBJ2-1; D is uncertain. The CDR3 runs to 15 residues. V shed 0 bases and J shed 9 bases, with 15 bases lying between them. Germline CDR1 and CDR2: MGHRA and YSYEKL.

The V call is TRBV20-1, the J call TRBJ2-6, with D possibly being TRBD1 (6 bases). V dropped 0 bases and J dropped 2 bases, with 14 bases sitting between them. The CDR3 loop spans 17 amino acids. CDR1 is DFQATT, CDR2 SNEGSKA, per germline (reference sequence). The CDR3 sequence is CSARDRPRGTGANVLTF. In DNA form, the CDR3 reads TGCAGTGCTAGAGATCGGCCTAGGGGGACTGGGGCCAACGTCCTGACTTTC.

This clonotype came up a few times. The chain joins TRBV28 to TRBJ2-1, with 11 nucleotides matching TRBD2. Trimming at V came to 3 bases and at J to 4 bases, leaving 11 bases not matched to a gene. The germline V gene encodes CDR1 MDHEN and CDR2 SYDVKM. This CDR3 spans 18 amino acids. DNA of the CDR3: TGTGCCAGCAGTTTCCCTATCCCTAGCGGGGGGACGTACAATGAGCAGTTCTTC. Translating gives CASSFPIPSGGTYNEQFF.

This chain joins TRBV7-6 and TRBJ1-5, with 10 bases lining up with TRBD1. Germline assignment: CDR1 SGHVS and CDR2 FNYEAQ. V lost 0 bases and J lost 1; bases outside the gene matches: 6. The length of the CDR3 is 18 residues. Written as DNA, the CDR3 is TGTGCCAGCAGCTTAGCCCGAGACAGGGGGCGAAGCAATCAGCCCCAGCATTTT. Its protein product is CASSLARDRGRSNQPQHF.

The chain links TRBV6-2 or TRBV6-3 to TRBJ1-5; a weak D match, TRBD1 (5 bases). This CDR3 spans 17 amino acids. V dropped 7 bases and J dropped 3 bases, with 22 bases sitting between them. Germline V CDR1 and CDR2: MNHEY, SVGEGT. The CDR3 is CASTSSLRWGYNQPQHF. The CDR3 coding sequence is TGTGCCAGCACCTCATCGCTCCGATGGGGGTACAATCAGCCCCAGCATTTT.

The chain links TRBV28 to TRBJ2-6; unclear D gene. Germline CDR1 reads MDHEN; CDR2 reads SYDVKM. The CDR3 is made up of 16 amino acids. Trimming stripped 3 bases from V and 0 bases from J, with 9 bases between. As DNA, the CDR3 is TGTGCCAGCAGTTTGAATAAAATCTCTGGGGCCAACGTCCTGACTTTC. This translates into CASSLNKISGANVLTF.

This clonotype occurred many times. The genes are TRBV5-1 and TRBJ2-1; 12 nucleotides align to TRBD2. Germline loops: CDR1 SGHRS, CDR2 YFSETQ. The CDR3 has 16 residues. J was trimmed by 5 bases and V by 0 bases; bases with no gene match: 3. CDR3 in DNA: TGCGCCAGCAGCTTGGCCGCTAGCGGGAGGGACAATGAGCAGTTCTTC. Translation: CASSLAASGRDNEQFF.

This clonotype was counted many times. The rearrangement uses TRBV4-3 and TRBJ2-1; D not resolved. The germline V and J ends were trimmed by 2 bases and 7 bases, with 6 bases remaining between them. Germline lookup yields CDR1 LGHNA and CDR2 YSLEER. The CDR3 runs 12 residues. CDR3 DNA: TGCGCCAGCAGCCAACTTGAAAATGAGCAGTTCTTC. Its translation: CASSQLENEQFF.

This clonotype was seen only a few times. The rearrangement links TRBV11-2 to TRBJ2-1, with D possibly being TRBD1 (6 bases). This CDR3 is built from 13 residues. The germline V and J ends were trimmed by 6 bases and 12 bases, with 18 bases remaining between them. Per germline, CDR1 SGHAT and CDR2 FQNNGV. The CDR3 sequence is CASRTTAGVVQFF. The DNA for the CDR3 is TGTGCCAGCAGGACTACAGCAGGGGTAGTGCAGTTCTTC.

The CDR3 DNA is TGTGCCAGCAGACTTCCAGTTAGCAGCCAAGAGACCCAGTACTTC. Translating it yields CASRLPVSSQETQYF. The chain links TRBV12-3 or TRBV12-4 to TRBJ2-5; D gene unclear. The length of the CDR3 is 15 residues. V was trimmed by 6 bases and J by 1 base, leaving 15 bases between them.